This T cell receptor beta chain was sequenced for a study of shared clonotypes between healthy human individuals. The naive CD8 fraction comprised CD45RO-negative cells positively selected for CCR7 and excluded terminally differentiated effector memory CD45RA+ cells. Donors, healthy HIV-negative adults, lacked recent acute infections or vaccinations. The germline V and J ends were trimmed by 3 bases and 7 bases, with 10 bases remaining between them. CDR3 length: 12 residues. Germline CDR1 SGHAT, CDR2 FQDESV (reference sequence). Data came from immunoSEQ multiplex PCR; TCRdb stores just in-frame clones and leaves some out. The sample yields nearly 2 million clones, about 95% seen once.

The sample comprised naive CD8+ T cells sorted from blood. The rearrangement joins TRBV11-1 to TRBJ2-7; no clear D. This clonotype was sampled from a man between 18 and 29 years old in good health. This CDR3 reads CASSLTMGEQYF. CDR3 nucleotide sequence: TGTGCCAGCAGCTTGACCATGGGAGAGCAGTACTTC.